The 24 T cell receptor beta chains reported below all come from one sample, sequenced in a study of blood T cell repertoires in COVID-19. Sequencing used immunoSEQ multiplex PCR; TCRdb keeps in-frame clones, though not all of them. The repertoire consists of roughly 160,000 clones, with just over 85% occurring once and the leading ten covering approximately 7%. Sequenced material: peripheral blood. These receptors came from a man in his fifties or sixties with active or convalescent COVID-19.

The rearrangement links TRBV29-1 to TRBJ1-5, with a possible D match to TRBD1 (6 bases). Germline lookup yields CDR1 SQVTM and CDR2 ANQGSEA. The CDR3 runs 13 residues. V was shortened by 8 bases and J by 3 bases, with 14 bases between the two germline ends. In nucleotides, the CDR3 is TGCAGCATCCGGACAGAAGTCAATCAGCCCCAGCATTTT. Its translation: CSIRTEVNQPQHF.

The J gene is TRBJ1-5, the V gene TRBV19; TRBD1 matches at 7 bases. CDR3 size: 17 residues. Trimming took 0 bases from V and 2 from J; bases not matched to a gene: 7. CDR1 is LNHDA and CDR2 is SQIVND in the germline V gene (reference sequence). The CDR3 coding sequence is TGTGCCAGTAGTATAGATGAGGGGGCGCAAGGCAATCAGCCCCAGCATTTT. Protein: CASSIDEGAQGNQPQHF.

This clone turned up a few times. CDR3 amino acids: CASSIGTGFTGANVLTF. The CDR3 DNA reads TGTGCCAGCAGCATAGGGACAGGGTTTACTGGGGCCAACGTCCTGACTTTC. The chain couples TRBV5-8 to TRBJ2-6; 9 bases line up with TRBD1. The CDR3 consists of 17 residues. The ends lost 4 bases at V and 2 bases at J; junction bases unmatched: 7. Looked up from germline, CDR1 is SGHTS and CDR2 is YDEGEE.

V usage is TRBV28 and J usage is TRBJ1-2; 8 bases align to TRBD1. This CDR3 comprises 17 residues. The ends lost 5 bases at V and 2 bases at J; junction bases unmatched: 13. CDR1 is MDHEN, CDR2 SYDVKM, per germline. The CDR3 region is CASSKETWTGLNYGYTF. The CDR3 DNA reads TGTGCCAGCAGTAAGGAGACTTGGACAGGGCTAAACTATGGCTACACCTTC.

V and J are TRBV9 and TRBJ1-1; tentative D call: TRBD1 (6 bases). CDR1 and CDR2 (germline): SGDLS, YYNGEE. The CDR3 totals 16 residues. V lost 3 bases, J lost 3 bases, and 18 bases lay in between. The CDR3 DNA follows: TGTGCCAGCAGCGCGCCCGCCGGGGGGCTCGACACTGAAGCTTTCTTT. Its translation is CASSAPAGGLDTEAFF.

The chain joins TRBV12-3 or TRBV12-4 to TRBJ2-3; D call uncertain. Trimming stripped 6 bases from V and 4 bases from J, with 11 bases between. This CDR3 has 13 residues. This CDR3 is CASSRDSSDTQYF. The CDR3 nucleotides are TGTGCCAGCAGCCGTGACTCCTCAGATACGCAGTATTTT.

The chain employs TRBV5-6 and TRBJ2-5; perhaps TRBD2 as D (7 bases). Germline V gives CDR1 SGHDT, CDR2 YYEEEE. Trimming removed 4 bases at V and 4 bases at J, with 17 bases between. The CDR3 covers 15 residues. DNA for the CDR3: TGTGCCAGCAGCGATCCGGGGGGCTCTCGAGAGACCCAGTACTTC. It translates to CASSDPGGSRETQYF. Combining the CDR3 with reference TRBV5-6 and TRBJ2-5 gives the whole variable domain DAGVTQSPTHLIKTRGQQVTLRCSPKSGHDTVSWYQQALGQGPQFIFQYYEEEERQRGNFPDRFSGHQFPNYSSELNVNALLLGDSALYLCASSDPGGSRETQYFGPGTRLLVL.

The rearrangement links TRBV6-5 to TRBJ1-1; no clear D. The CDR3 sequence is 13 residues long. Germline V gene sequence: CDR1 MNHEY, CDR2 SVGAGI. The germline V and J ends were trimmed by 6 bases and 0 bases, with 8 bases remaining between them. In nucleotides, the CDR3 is TGTGCCAGCAGACACCGAATGAACACTGAAGCTTTCTTT. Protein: CASRHRMNTEAFF.

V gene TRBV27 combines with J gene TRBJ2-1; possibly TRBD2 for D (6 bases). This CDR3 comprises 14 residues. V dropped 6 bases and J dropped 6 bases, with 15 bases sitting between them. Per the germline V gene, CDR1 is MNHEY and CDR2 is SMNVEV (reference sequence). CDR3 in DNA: TGTGCCAGCAGGGTCCCGGGACTGGTCAATGAGCAGTTCTTC. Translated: CASRVPGLVNEQFF.

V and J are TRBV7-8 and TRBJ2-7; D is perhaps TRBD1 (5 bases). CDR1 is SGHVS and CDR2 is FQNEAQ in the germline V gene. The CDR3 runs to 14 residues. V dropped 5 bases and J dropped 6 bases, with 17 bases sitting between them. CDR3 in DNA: TGTGCCAGCAGCAAAGGACATCGGACGGGCGAGCAGTACTTC. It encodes CASSKGHRTGEQYF.

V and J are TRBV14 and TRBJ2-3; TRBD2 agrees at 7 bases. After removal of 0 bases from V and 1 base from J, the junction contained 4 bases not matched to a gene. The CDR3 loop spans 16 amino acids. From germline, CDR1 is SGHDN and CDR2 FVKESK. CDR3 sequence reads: CASSQELALRTDTQYF. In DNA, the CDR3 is TGTGCCAGCAGCCAAGAACTAGCGCTCCGCACAGATACGCAGTATTTT.

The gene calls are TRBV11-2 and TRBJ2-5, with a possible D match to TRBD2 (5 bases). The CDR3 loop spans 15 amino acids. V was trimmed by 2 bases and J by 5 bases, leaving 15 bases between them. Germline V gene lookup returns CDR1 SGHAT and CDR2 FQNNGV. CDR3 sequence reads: CASSLNLEGWETQYF. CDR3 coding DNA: TGTGCCAGCAGCTTAAATCTCGAGGGTTGGGAGACCCAGTACTTC. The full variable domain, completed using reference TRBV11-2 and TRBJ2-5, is EAGVAQSPRYKIIEKRQSVAFWCNPISGHATLYWYQQILGQGPKLLIQFQNNGVVDDSQLPKDRFSAERLKGVDSTLKIQPAKLEDSAVYLCASSLNLEGWETQYFGPGTRLLVL.

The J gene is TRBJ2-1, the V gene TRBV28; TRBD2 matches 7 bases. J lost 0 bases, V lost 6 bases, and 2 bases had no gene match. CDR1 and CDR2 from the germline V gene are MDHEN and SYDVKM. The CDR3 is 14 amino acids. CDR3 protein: CASRPGGSYNEQFF. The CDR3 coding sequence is TGTGCCAGCAGGCCGGGAGGCTCCTACAATGAGCAGTTCTTC. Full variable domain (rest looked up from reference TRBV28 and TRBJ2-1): DVKVTQSSRYLVKRTGEKVFLECVQDMDHENMFWYRQDPGLGLRLIYFSYDVKMKEKGDIPEGYSVSREKKERFSLILESASTNQTSMYLCASRPGGSYNEQFFGPGTRLTVL.

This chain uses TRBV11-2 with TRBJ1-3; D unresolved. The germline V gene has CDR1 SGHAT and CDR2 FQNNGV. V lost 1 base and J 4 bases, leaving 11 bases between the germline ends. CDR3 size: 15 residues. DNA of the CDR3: TGTGCCAGCAGCTTAGCGGAGGAATTCGGAAACACCATATATTTT. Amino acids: CASSLAEEFGNTIYF.

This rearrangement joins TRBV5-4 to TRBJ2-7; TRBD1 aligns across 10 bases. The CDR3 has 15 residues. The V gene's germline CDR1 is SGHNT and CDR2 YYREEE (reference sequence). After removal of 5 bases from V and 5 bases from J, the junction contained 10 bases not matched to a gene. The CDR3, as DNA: TGTGCCAGCAGTCTTGCGGGACAGGGGACACACGAGCAGTACTTC. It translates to CASSLAGQGTHEQYF.

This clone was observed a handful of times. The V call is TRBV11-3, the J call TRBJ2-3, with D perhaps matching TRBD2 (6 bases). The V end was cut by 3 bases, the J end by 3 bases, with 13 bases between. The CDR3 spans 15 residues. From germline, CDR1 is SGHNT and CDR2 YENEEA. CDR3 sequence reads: CASSFLSGATDTQYF. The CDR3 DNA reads TGTGCCAGCAGCTTTCTGTCGGGAGCTACAGATACGCAGTATTTT. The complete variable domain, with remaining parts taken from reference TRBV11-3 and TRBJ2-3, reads EAGVVQSPRYKIIEKKQPVAFWCNPISGHNTLYWYLQNLGQGPELLIRYENEEAVDDSQLPKDRFSAERLKGVDSTLKIQPAELGDSAVYLCASSFLSGATDTQYFGPGTRLTVL.

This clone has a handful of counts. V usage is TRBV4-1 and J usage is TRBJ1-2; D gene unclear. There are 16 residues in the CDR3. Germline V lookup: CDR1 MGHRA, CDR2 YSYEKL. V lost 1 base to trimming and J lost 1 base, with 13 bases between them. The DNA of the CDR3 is TGCGCCAGCAGCCAAGGAGCTGGAGGCAGTAACTATGGCTACACCTTC. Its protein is CASSQGAGGSNYGYTF.

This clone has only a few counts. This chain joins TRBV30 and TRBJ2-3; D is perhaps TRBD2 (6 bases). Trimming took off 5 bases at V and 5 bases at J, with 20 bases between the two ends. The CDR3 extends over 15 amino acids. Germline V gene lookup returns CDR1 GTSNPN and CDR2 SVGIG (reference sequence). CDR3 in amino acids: CAWAPPSAGGDTQYF. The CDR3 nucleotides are TGTGCCTGGGCCCCACCTAGCGCTGGTGGAGATACGCAGTATTTT.

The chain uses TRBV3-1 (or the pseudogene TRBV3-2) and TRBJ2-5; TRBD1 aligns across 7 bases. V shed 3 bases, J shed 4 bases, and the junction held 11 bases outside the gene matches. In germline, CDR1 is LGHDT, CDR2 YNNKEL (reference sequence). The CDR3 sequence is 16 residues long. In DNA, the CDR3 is TGTGCCAGCAGCCAGGTATACGGACAGGCCCCAGAGACCCAGTACTTC. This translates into CASSQVYGQAPETQYF.

As DNA, the CDR3 is TGTGCCACCAGTGATACGGTCGGGGAGCTGTTTTTT. Its translation is CATSDTVGELFF. This chain connects TRBV24-1 to TRBJ2-2; D not resolved. This CDR3 spans 12 amino acids. Trimming left V 3 bases short and J 7 bases short, with 5 bases between. The germline gives CDR1 KGHDR, CDR2 SFDVKD.

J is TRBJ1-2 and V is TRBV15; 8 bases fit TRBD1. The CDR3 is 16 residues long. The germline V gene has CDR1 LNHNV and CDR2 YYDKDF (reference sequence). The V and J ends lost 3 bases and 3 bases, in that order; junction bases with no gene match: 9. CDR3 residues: CATSRGQALGDYGYTF. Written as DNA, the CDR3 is TGTGCCACCAGCAGGGGACAGGCTCTCGGCGACTATGGCTACACCTTC. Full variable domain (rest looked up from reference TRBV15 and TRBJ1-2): DAMVIQNPRYQVTQFGKPVTLSCSQTLNHNVMYWYQQKSSQAPKLLFHYYDKDFNNEADTPDNFQSRRPNTSFCFLDIRSPGLGDTAMYLCATSRGQALGDYGYTFGSGTRLTVV.

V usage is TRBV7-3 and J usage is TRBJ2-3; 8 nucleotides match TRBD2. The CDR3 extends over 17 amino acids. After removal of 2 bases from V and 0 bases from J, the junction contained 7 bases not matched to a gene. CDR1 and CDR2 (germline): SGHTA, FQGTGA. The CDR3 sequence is CASSLGLAGPSTDTQYF. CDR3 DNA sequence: TGTGCCAGCAGCTTAGGGTTAGCGGGGCCTAGCACAGATACGCAGTATTTT.

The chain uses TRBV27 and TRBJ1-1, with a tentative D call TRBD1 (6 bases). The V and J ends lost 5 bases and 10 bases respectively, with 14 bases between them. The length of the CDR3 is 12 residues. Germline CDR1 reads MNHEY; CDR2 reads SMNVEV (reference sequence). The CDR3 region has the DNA TGTGCCAGCAGTCCAACAGGGTCTGGAGCTTTCTTT. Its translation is CASSPTGSGAFF.

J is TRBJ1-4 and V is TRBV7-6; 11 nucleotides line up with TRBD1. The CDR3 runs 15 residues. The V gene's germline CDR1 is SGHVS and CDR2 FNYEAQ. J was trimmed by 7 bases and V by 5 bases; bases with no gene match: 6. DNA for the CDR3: TGTGCCAGCAGCGACCCGGGACAGGGGGGTGAAAAACTGTTTTTT. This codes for CASSDPGQGGEKLFF. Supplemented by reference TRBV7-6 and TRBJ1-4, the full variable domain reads GAGVSQSPRYKVTKRGQDVALRCDPISGHVSLYWYRQALGQGPEFLTYFNYEAQQDKSGLPNDRFSAERPEGSISTLTIQRTEQRDSAMYRCASSDPGQGGEKLFFGSGTQLSVL.